One and the same sample provided the 3 T cell receptor beta chains below, sequenced in a study of blood T cell repertoires in COVID-19. Only in-frame clones appear in the TCRdb table, and some are missing; sequencing was by immunoSEQ multiplex PCR. In the table there are more than 150,000 clones, 80% to 90% of which are singletons. Sequencing was done on a sample of peripheral blood. Receptors were obtained from a man in his sixties or seventies with active or convalescent COVID-19.

The chain employs TRBV5-4 and TRBJ2-2, with D possibly TRBD2 on 6 matching bases. Trimming removed 4 bases at V and 5 bases at J, with 15 bases between. Germline CDR1 reads SGHNT; CDR2 reads YYREEE (reference sequence). The CDR3 length is 15 residues. The CDR3 is CASSPGWGDTGELFF. CDR3 bases: TGTGCCAGCAGCCCAGGGTGGGGGGATACCGGGGAGCTGTTTTTT.

This clone has only one observation. One end of the junction is discordant with germline, which a read error may explain. The DNA for the CDR3 is TGTGCCAGCAGTTTAGCGGGCCCCTACGAGCAGTACTTC. It codes for CASSLAGPYEQYF. This chain joins TRBV7-2 and TRBJ2-7, with 7 bases matching TRBD2. CDR1 and CDR2 (germline): SGHTA, FQGNSA. The CDR3 runs 13 residues.

The chain has TRBV30 and TRBJ1-3, with D perhaps TRBD1 (5 bases). Trimming left V 5 bases short and J 4 bases short, with 9 bases between. The CDR3 has 12 residues. Germline V gene data show CDR1 as GTSNPN and CDR2 as SVGIG (reference sequence). CDR3 nucleotide sequence: TGTGCCTGGTCAGGGCCAGGAAACACCATATATTTT. Its translation: CAWSGPGNTIYF.